This record looks at one TCR beta chain sequence and its context. Its antigen is undetermined. The data stem from a study of OX40 agonist ivuxolimab in advanced cancers. Background on the study: Participants averaged roughly 57 years of age (range about 23 to 80) and were around 80% male. Points from the study as a whole: Clonal expansion was seen in CD4+ and CD8+ blood T cells by week 6 at 0.1 to 3.0 mg/kg.

Exclusion applied to patients with autoimmune disease history or systemic immunosuppression. Profiled with immunoSEQ multiplex PCR; TCRdb holds only in-frame clones, not every one. This sample yields 40,000 to 55,000 clones, of which 92% are seen a single time; 13% to 15% belongs to the top ten. Material: CD4+ or CD8+ T cells sorted from blood, obtained in a trial of the OX40 agonist ivuxolimab. This clonotype was obtained from an adult with an advanced solid tumor such as melanoma, head and neck, liver or kidney cancer.

The CDR3 DNA follows: TGTGCCAGTAGTATTTCCGGGCCGATAAGCTCCTACGAGCAGTACTTC. Its translation is CASSISGPISSYEQYF. The J gene is TRBJ2-7, the V gene TRBV19; D uncertain. There are 16 residues in the CDR3. Germline CDR1 and CDR2: LNHDA and SQIVND (reference sequence). The V end lost 3 bases, the J end lost 0 bases, and 15 bases lay between the germline ends. The variable domain in full, with the rest retrieved from reference TRBV19 and TRBJ2-7, is DGGITQSPKYLFRKEGQNVTLSCEQNLNHDAMYWYRQDPGQGLRLIYYSQIVNDFQKGDIAEGYSVSREKKESFPLTVTSAQKNPTAFYLCASSISGPISSYEQYFGPGTRLTVT.